Listed below are T cell receptor beta chains from one sample, sequenced in a study of patients and donors after allogeneic stem cell transplantation. One entry per CDR3 protein, called by TCRdb with MiXCR from the RT-PCR reads. The repertoire holds 57,000 or so distinct CDR3 sequences, with 10% to 15% as singletons. The sequencing input was blood, either unsorted or a sorted T cell fraction (not recorded which). The origin of the receptors is a human donor who was either an allogeneic HSCT recipient or a stem cell or donor lymphocyte infusion donor (not recorded which). It is not recorded whose cells these are; they may come from a transplant donor. The CDR3 runs from the conserved cysteine through the conserved F or W. D genes are given only for firm matches. Expanded clones are given a class, and other clones once, few, many or no size at all.

>.|15|.|TRBJ1-2|TRBV6-5
CASSYSVAGNYGYTF
TGTGCCAGCAGTTACTCGGTCGCCGGAAACTATGGCTACACCTTC
>few|15|.|TRBJ2-7|TRBV5-1
CASSFSSEGWTEQYF
TGCGCCAGCAGCTTTTCGAGCGAGGGTTGGACCGAGCAGTACTTC
>.|14|TRBD1|TRBJ2-7|TRBV7-9
CASSLDRTTYEQYF
TGTGCCAGCAGCTTGGACAGGACAACCTACGAGCAGTACTTC
>.|14|.|TRBJ2-7|TRBV18
CASSPPAAPDEQYF
TGTGCCAGCTCACCACCGGCAGCTCCCGACGAGCAGTACTTC
>.|11|.|TRBJ1-2|TRBV3-1
CASRHRDGYTF
TGTGCCAGCAGACACAGGGACGGCTACACCTTC
>many|12|.|TRBJ2-5|TRBV20-1
CSASWGQETQYF
TGCAGTGCCTCTTGGGGGCAAGAGACCCAGTACTTC
>.|15|.|TRBJ2-1|TRBV6-1
CASSEGAGPYNEQFF
TGTGCCAGCAGTGAAGGGGCAGGGCCCTACAATGAGCAGTTCTTC
>many|15|TRBD1|TRBJ1-1|TRBV18
CASSRTRDSLTEAFF
TGTGCCAGCTCGCGGACTAGGGACAGCCTCACTGAAGCTTTCTTT
>.|14|.|TRBJ1-1|TRBV14
CASSQVSWNTEAFF
TGTGCCAGCAGCCAAGTATCGTGGAACACTGAAGCTTTCTTT
>.|12|.|TRBJ1-1|TRBV20-1
CSARSPWTEAFF
TGCAGTGCTAGAAGTCCCTGGACTGAAGCTTTCTTT
>few|17|TRBD1|TRBJ1-1|TRBV7-2
CASSLADRVIRFTEAFF
TGTGCCAGCAGCTTAGCGGACAGGGTCATAAGGTTCACTGAAGCTTTCTTT
>.|14|.|TRBJ1-4|TRBV7-6
CASSLTGTLEKLFF
TGTGCCAGCAGCTTAACAGGCACCCTTGAAAAACTGTTTTTT
>many|13|.|TRBJ1-1|TRBV20-1
CSARPQGIPEAFF
TGCAGTGCCCGCCCCCAGGGGATCCCTGAAGCTTTCTTT
>.|12|.|TRBJ2-7|TRBV5-1
CASSFDNYEQYF
TGCGCCAGCAGCTTCGACAACTACGAGCAGTACTTC
>.|16|.|TRBJ2-1|TRBV18
CASSPLDKLYCNEQFF
TGTGCCAGCTCACCACTGGACAAATTGTATTGCAATGAGCAGTTCTTC
>medium-sized|13|TRBD1|TRBJ2-5|TRBV12-3/TRBV12-4
CASSKGAGETQYF
TGTGCCAGCAGTAAGGGGGCTGGAGAGACCCAGTACTTC
>few|19|TRBD2|TRBJ2-2|TRBV11-2
CASSLFLGLAGVVGGELFF
TGTGCCAGCAGCTTATTCCTGGGGCTAGCGGGAGTTGTAGGCGGGGAGCTGTTTTTT
>.|15|TRBD1|TRBJ2-2|TRBV6-5
CAVRGDRGPTGELFF
TGTGCCGTCAGGGGGGACAGGGGGCCAACCGGGGAGCTGTTTTTT
>many|17|TRBD2|TRBJ2-1|TRBV3-1
CASSHLGLADTYNEQFF
TGTGCCAGCAGCCATCTGGGACTAGCGGACACCTACAATGAGCAGTTCTTC
>.|14|.|TRBJ2-2|TRBV5-5
CASGGAVYTGELFF
TGTGCCAGCGGCGGGGCAGTATATACCGGGGAGCTGTTTTTT
>.|13|.|TRBJ1-1|TRBV6-5
CASSQDSNTEAFF
TGTGCCAGCAGTCAAGATTCGAACACTGAAGCTTTCTTT
>few|15|TRBD2|TRBJ2-7|TRBV2
CASSPSGRRTYEQYF
TGTGCCAGCAGTCCTAGCGGGCGAAGAACCTACGAGCAGTACTTC
>.|14|.|TRBJ2-5|TRBV3-1
CASSLTGKGETRYF
TGTGCCAGCAGCCTCACAGGGAAAGGGGAGACCCGGTACTTC
>many|11|TRBD1|TRBJ1-1|TRBV12-3/TRBV12-4
CASRDRGEAFF
TGTGCCAGCAGGGACAGGGGTGAAGCTTTCTTT
>.|14|TRBD2|TRBJ2-1|TRBV5-1
CASSFLAELGEQFF
TGCGCCAGCAGCTTTCTAGCGGAGCTCGGGGAGCAGTTCTTC
>.|14|.|TRBJ2-5|TRBV12-3/TRBV12-4
CASSSGTWEETQYF
TGTGCCAGCAGTTCGGGGACCTGGGAAGAGACCCAGTACTTC
>.|12|TRBD2|TRBJ2-5|TRBV7-2
CASSPTSGSQYF
TGTGCCAGCAGCCCGACTAGCGGGAGCCAGTACTTC
>.|13|.|TRBJ2-7|TRBV6-6
CASNSGHSYEQYF
TGTGCCAGCAATAGCGGACACTCCTACGAGCAGTACTTC
>few|16|.|TRBJ2-2|TRBV29-1
CSVRWVTGSNTGELFF
TGCAGCGTACGGTGGGTGACAGGATCGAACACCGGGGAGCTGTTTTTT
>.|18|.|TRBJ2-2|TRBV6-5
CASSYQTLTATNTGELFF
TGTGCCAGCAGTTACCAGACCCTGACAGCCACTAACACCGGGGAGCTGTTTTTT
>many|16|.|TRBJ1-6|TRBV12-3/TRBV12-4
CASSQATVGLSSPLHF
TGTGCCAGCAGTCAAGCGACAGTGGGCCTTAGTTCACCCCTCCACTTT
>.|19|TRBD2|TRBJ2-3|TRBV2
CASSPRGTSGRVSTDTQYF
TGTGCCAGCAGCCCCAGAGGAACTAGCGGGAGGGTCAGCACAGATACGCAGTATTTT
>many|15|TRBD1|TRBJ1-4|TRBV5-1
CASSLEGQGSEKLFF
TGCGCCAGCAGCTTGGAGGGACAGGGGTCTGAAAAACTGTTTTTT
>many|12|.|TRBJ1-1|TRBV20-1
CSAWTSNTEAFF
TGCAGTGCATGGACTTCGAACACTGAAGCTTTCTTT
>few|15|.|TRBJ2-3|TRBV4-1
CASTPWPRYTDTQYF
TGCGCCAGCACCCCCTGGCCACGATACACAGATACGCAGTATTTT
>.|14|.|TRBJ2-3|TRBV29-1
CSVARGQATDTQYF
TGCAGCGTTGCCCGGGGACAAGCCACAGATACGCAGTATTTT
>.|16|TRBD1|TRBJ2-7|TRBV4-2
CASSQAPGTEAYEQYF
TGTGCCAGCAGCCAGGCCCCCGGGACAGAAGCCTACGAGCAGTACTTC
>few|14|.|TRBJ1-1|TRBV7-2
CASSPVGQNDEAFF
TGTGCCAGCAGCCCAGTGGGCCAAAACGATGAAGCTTTCTTT
>many|13|.|TRBJ1-3|TRBV12-3/TRBV12-4
CASKRESGNTIYF
TGTGCCAGCAAGAGGGAGTCTGGAAACACCATATATTTT
>many|12|.|TRBJ2-1|TRBV6-4
CASQDGFNEQFF
TGTGCCAGTCAGGACGGTTTTAATGAGCAGTTCTTC
>many|14|.|TRBJ1-5|TRBV12-3/TRBV12-4
CASSFHRTNQPQHF
TGTGCCAGCAGTTTCCACCGAACCAATCAGCCCCAGCATTTT
>.|15|TRBD2|TRBJ2-2|TRBV12-3/TRBV12-4
CASSSLAGRTGELFF
TGTGCCAGCAGTTCGTTAGCGGGGAGGACCGGGGAGCTGTTTTTT
>few|17|.|TRBJ2-5|TRBV7-9
CASSPPKGIGERETQYF
TGTGCCAGCAGCCCCCCGAAGGGAATAGGGGAGAGGGAGACCCAGTACTTC
>.|13|TRBD1|TRBJ2-1|TRBV6-2/TRBV6-3
CASRDRGRLEQFF
TGTGCCAGCCGGGACAGGGGGCGCCTCGAGCAGTTCTTC
>.|16|.|TRBJ1-6|TRBV12-3/TRBV12-4
CASSRDVNSYNSPLHF
TGTGCCAGCAGTCGAGACGTTAATTCCTATAATTCACCCCTCCACTTT
>few|15|TRBD1|TRBJ1-2|TRBV27
CASSSDRGLIYGYTF
TGTGCCAGCAGTTCGGACAGGGGGCTCATCTATGGCTACACCTTC
>.|14|.|TRBJ1-3|TRBV7-9
CASSLALDGHTIYF
TGTGCCAGCAGCTTAGCGCTTGATGGACACACCATATATTTT
>few|13|.|TRBJ1-2|TRBV30
CAWSVFAGNGYTF
TGTGCCTGGAGTGTGTTTGCGGGGAATGGCTACACCTTC
>few|14|.|TRBJ2-4|TRBV20-1
CSARDLGTKNIQYF
TGCAGTGCTAGAGATTTAGGGACCAAAAACATTCAGTACTTC
>many|13|TRBD1|TRBJ2-7|TRBV14
CASRAGTGYEQYF
TGTGCCAGCAGGGCCGGGACAGGGTACGAGCAGTACTTC